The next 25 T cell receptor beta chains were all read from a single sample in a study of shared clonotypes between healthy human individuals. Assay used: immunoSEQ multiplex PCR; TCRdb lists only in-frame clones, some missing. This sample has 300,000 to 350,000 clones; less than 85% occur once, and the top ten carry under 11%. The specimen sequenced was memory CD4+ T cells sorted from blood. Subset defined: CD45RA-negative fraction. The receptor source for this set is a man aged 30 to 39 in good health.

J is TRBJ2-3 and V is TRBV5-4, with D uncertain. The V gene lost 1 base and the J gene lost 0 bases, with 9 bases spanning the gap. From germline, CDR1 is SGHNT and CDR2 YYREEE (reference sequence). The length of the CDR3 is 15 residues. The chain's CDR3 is CASSLSFSSTDTQYF. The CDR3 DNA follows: TGTGCCAGCAGCTTGTCATTCTCTAGCACAGATACGCAGTATTTT.

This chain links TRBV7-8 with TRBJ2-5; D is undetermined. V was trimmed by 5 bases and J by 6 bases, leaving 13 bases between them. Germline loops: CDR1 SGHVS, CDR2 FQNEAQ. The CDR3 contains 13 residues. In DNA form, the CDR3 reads TGTGCCAGCAGCCCGGGCCGTCAGCAGACCCAGTACTTC. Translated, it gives CASSPGRQQTQYF.

The CDR3 nucleotides read TGTGCCAGCAGCCTCTTTCATAGCACTGAAGCTTTCTTT. This translates into CASSLFHSTEAFF. The gene calls are TRBV5-8 and TRBJ1-1, with D unclear. Germline assignment: CDR1 SGHTS and CDR2 YDEGEE. Trimming cost V 4 bases and J 4 bases, with 11 bases left between them. CDR3 length: 13 amino acids.

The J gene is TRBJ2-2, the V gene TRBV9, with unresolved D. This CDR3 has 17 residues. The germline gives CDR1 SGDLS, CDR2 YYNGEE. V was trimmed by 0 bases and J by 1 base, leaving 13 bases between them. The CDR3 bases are TGTGCCAGCAGCGTAGCTCCTAGATTTGGGAACACCGGGGAGCTGTTTTTT. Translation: CASSVAPRFGNTGELFF.

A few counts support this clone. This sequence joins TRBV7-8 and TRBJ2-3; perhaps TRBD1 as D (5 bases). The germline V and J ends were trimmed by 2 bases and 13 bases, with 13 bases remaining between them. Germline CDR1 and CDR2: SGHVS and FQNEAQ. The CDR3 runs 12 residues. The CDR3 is CASSLTQAYKYF. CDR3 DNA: TGTGCCAGCAGCTTAACACAGGCCTACAAGTATTTT.

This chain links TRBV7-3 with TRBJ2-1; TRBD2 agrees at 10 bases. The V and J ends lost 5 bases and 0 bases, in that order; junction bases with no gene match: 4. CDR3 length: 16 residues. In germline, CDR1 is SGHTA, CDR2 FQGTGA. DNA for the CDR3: TGTGCCAGCAGCCACTCTAGCGGGAGCTCCTACAATGAGCAGTTCTTC. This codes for CASSHSSGSSYNEQFF.

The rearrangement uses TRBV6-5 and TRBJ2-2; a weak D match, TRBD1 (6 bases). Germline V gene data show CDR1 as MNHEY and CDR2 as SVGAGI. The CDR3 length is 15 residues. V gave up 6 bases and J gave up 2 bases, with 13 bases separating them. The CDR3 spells CASRQGVFNTGELFF. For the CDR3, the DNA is TGTGCCAGCAGACAGGGAGTCTTTAACACCGGGGAGCTGTTTTTT.

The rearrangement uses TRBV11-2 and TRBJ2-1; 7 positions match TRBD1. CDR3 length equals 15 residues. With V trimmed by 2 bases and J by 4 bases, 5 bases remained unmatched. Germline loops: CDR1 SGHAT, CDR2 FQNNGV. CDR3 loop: CASSLIQGRYNEQFF. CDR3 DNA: TGTGCCAGCAGCTTAATACAGGGGCGATACAATGAGCAGTTCTTC.

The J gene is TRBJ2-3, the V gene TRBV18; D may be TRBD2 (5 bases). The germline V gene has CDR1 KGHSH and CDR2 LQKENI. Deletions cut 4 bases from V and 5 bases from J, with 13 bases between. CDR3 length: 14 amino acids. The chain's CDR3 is CASSQSSIGDTQYF. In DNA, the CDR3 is TGTGCCAGCTCACAGTCTAGCATTGGAGATACGCAGTATTTT.

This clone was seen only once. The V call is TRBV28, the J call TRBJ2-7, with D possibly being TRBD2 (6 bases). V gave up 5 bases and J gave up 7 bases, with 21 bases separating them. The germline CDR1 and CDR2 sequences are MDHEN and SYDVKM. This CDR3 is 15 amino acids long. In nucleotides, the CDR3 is TGTGCCAGCAGTACATCGGGACTCCACTACGAGGAGCAGTACTTC. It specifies CASSTSGLHYEEQYF.

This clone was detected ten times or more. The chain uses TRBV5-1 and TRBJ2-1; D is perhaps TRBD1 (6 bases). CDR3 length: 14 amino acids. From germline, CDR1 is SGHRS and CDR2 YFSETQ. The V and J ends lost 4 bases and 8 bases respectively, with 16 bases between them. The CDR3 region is CASSANRAVDEQFF. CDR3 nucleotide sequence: TGCGCCAGCAGCGCAAACAGGGCAGTCGATGAGCAGTTCTTC.

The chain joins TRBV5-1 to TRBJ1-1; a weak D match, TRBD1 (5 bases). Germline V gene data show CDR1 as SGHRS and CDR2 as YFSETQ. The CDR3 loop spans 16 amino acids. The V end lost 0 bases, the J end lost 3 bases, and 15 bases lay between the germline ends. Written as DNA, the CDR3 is TGCGCCAGCAGCTTGGCCGGGCGAAGGGGTCACACTGAAGCTTTCTTT. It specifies CASSLAGRRGHTEAFF.

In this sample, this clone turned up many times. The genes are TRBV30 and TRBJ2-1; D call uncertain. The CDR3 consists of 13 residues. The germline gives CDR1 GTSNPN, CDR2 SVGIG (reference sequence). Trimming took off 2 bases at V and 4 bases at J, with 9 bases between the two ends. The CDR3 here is CAWSISLYNEQFF. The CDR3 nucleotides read TGTGCCTGGAGTATATCCCTATACAATGAGCAGTTCTTC.

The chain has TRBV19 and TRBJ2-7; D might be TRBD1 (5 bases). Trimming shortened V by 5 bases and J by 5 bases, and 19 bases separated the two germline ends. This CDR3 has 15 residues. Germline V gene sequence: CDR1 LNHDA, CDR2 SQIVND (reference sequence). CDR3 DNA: TGTGCCAGTAGTCCGACGACAGCCACCTTGCACGAGCAGTACTTC. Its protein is CASSPTTATLHEQYF. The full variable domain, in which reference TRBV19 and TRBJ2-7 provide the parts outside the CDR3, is DGGITQSPKYLFRKEGQNVTLSCEQNLNHDAMYWYRQDPGQGLRLIYYSQIVNDFQKGDIAEGYSVSREKKESFPLTVTSAQKNPTAFYLCASSPTTATLHEQYFGPGTRLTVT.

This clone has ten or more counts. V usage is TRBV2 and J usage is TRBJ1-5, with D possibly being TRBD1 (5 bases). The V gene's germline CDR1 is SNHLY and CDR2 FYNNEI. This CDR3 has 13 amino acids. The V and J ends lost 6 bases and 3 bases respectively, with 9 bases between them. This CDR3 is CASRQEINQPQHF. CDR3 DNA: TGTGCCAGCAGACAGGAAATCAATCAGCCCCAGCATTTT.

CDR3 sequence reads: CASSSVKGPSYEQYF. CDR3 bases: TGTGCCAGCAGCTCTGTGAAGGGACCTTCCTACGAGCAGTACTTC. This rearrangement joins TRBV11-2 to TRBJ2-7; D possibly uses TRBD1 or TRBD2 (5 bases each). Trimming took 4 bases from V and 1 from J, leaving 14 bases between them. This CDR3 comprises 15 residues. Germline loops: CDR1 SGHAT, CDR2 FQNNGV.

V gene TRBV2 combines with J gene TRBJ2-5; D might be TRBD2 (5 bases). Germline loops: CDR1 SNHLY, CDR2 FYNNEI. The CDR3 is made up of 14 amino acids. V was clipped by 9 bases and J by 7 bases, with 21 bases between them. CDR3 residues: CASGGGLNRGTQYF. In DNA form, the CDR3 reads TGTGCCAGTGGCGGAGGTTTGAACCGGGGGACCCAGTACTTC.

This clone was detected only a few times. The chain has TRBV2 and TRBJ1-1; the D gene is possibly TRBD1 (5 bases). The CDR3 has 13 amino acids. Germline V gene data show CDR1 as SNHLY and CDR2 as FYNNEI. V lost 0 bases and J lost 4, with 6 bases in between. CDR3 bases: TGTGCCAGCAGTGAAGCCGGGGGCACTGAAGCTTTCTTT. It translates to CASSEAGGTEAFF. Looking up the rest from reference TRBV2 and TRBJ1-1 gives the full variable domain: EPEVTQTPSHQVTQMGQEVILRCVPISNHLYFYWYRQILGQKVEFLVSFYNNEISEKSEIFDDQFSVERPDGSNFTLKIRSTKLEDSAMYFCASSEAGGTEAFFGQGTRLTVV.

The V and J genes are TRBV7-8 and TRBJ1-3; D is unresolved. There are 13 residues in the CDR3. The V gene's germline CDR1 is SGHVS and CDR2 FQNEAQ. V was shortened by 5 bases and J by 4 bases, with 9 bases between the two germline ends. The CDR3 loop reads CASSGSQGNTIYF. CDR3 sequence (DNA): TGTGCCAGCAGCGGATCTCAGGGAAACACCATATATTTT.

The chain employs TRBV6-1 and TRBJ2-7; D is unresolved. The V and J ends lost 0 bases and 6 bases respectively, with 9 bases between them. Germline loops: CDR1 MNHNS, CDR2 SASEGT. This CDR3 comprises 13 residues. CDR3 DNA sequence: TGTGCCAGCAGTGAAGCTGGGAAGCGCGAGCAGTACTTC. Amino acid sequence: CASSEAGKREQYF.

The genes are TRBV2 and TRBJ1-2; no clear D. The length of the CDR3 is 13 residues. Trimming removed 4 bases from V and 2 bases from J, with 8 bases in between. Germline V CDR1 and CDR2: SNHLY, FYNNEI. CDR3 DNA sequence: TGTGCCAGCAGTGGCCGCAGGAACTATGGCTACACCTTC. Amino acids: CASSGRRNYGYTF.

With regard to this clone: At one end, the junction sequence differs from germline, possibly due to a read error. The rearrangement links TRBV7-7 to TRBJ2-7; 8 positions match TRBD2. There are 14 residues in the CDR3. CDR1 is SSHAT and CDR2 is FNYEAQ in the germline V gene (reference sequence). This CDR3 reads CASSRGGTSYEQYF. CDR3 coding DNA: TGTGCTAGCAGCCGGGGGGGGACATCCTACGAGCAGTACTTC.

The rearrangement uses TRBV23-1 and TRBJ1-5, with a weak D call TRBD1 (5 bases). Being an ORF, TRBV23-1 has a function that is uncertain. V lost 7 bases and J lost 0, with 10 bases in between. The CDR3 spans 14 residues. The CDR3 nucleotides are TGCGCCAGCAATACGACAGTTAGCAATCAGCCCCAGCATTTT. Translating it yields CASNTTVSNQPQHF.

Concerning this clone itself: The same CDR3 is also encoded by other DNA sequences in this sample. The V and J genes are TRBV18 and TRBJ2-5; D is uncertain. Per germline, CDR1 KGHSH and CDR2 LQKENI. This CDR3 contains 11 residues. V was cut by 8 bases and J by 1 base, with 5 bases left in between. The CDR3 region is CASPFQETQYF. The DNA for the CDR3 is TGTGCCAGCCCCTTCCAAGAGACCCAGTACTTC.

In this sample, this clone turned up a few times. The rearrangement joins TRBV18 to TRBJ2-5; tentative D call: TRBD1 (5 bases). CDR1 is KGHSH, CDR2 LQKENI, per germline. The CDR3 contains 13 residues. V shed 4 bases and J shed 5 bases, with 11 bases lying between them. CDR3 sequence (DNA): TGTGCCAGCTCACAGCAACAGGTGGAGACCCAGTACTTC. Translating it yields CASSQQQVETQYF.